This T cell receptor (beta chain) was observed in a study of identical twins. Study-level findings and limits: Invariant populations such as MAIT and iNKT cells could partly muddle zero-insertion analyses. The abundant beta clonotypes from cord blood had fewer insertions, and memory repertoires had none of this. Beta out-of-frame sequences showed weaker excess twin sharing.

Germline-derived CDR1 and CDR2 are SGDLS and YYNGEE. The CDR3 spans 15 residues. With V trimmed by 6 bases and J by 4 bases, 7 bases remained unmatched. The table lists this clonotype with many counts. Its antigen remains unidentified. MiXCR was run by TCRdb on the 5' RACE reads, yielding one entry per CDR3 protein. The sample yields more than 200,000 distinct CDR3 sequences, approximately 9% seen once. The source material was memory (CD45RO+) T cells sorted from blood. The sequence derives from a woman under 30 in good health. The chain is built from TRBV9 and TRBJ2-3; 11 nucleotides agree with TRBD1. CDR3 sequence reads: CASKPGTGGADTQYF. CDR3 coding DNA: TGTGCCAGCAAGCCCGGGACAGGGGGTGCAGATACGCAGTATTTT.